This TCR beta chain was captured in a study of T-cell memory formation after mild COVID-19. In germline, CDR1 is LNHDA, CDR2 SQIVND (reference sequence). The CDR3 loop spans 13 amino acids. The V gene lost 2 bases and the J gene lost 5 bases, with 7 bases spanning the gap. Overall study findings and caveats: Specificity for SARS-CoV-2 was not confirmed among the second-wave clones peaking on day 37. Some clones that responded turned up in pre-infection memory, which suggests that cross-reactive memory joined in.

Regarding this clonotype: What it binds is unknown.

TCRdb passed the 5' RACE reads through MiXCR, listing each CDR3 protein once. The table has 470,000 or so distinct CDR3 sequences, approximately 18% seen once. The source is an adult woman who had mild COVID-19 (a few samples of this study predate the infection). Cell type and time point are not known. The genes are TRBV19 and TRBJ2-1; D gene uncertain. The sample comprised PBMCs or a T cell subset sorted from them (not recorded which). The CDR3 DNA reads as TGTGCCAGTAGTATAACCATCGACAATGAGCAGTTCTTC. Its protein is CASSITIDNEQFF.